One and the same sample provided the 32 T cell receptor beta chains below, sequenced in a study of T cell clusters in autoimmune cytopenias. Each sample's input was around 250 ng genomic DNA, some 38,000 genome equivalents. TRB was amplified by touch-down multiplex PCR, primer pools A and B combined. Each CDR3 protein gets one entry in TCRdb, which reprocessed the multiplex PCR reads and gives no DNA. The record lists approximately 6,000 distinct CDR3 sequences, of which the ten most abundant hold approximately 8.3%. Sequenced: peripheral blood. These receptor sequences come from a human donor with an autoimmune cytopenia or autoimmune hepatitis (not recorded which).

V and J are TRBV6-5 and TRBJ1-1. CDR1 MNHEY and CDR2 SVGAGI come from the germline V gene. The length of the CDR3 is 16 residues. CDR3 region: CASSLWAVGSNTEAFF.

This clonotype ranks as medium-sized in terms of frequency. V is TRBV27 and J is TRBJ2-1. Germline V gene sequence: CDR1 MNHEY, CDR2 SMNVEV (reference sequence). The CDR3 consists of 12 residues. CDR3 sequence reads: CASSLNQLEQFF.

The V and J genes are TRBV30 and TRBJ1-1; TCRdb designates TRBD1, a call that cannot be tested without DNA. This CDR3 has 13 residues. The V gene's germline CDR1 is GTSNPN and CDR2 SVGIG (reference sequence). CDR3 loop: CAWSQGANTEAFF.

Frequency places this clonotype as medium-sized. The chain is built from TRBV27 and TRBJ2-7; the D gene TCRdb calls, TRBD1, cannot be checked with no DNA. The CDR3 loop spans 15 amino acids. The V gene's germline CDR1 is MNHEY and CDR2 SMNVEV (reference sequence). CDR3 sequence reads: CASSQTGGGGYEQYF.

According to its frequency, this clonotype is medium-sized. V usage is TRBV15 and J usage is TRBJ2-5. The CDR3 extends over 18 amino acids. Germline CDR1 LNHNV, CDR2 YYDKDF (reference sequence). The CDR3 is CATSREISSGHRKETQYF.

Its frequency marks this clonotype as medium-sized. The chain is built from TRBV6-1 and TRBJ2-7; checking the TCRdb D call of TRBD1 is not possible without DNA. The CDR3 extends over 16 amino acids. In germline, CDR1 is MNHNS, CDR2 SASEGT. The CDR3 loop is CASSGQGAIGGYEQYF.

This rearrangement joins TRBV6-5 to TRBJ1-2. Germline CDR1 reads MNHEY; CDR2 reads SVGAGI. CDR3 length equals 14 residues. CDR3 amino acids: CASSDRTGTYGYTF.

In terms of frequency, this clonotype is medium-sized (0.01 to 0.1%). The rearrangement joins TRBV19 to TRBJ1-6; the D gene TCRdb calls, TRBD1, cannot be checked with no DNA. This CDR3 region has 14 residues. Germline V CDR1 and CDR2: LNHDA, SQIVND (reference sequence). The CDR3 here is CASRPTGGNSPLHF.

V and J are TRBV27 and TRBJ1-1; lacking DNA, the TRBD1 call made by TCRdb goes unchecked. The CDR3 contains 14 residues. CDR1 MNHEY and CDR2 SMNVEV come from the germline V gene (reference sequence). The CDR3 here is CASSPPGQGTEAFF.

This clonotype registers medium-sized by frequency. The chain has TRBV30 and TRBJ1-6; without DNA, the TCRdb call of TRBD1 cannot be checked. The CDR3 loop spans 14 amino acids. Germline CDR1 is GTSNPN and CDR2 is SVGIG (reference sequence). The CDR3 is CAWSGGGRGSPLHF. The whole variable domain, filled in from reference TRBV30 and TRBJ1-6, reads SQTIHQWPATLVQPVGSPLSLECTVEGTSNPNLYWYRQAAGRGLQLLFYSVGIGQISSEVPQNLSASRPQDRQFILSSKKLLLSDSGFYLCAWSGGGRGSPLHFGNGTRLTVT.

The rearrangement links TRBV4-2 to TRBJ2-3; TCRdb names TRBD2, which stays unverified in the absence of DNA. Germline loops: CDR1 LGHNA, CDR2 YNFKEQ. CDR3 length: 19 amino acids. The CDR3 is CASSQDLRAGGSSTDTQYF.

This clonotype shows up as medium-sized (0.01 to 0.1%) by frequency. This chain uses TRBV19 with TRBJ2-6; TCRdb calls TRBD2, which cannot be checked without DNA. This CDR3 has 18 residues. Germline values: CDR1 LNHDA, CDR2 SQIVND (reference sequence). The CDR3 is CASSMGLQGSAGANVLTF.

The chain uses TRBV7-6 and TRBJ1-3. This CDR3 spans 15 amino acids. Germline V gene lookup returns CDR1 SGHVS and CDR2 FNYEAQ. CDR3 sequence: CASSLLDSSGNTIYF. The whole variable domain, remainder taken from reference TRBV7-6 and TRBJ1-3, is GAGVSQSPRYKVTKRGQDVALRCDPISGHVSLYWYRQALGQGPEFLTYFNYEAQQDKSGLPNDRFSAERPEGSISTLTIQRTEQRDSAMYRCASSLLDSSGNTIYFGEGSWLTVV.

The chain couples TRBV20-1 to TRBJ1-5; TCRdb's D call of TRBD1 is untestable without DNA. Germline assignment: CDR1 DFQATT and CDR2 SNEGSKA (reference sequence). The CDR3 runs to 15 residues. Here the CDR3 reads CSASWAGDGNQPQHF.

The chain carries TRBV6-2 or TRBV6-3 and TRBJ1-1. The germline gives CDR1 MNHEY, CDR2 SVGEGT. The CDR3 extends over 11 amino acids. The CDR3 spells CASSYGREAFF.

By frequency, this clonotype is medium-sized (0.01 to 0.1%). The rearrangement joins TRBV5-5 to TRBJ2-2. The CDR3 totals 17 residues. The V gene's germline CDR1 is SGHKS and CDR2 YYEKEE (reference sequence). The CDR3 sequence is CASSLVAQPSSGGELFF.

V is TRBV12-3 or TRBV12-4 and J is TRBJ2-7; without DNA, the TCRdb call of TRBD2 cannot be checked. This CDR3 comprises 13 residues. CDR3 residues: CASSFSLTSEQYF.

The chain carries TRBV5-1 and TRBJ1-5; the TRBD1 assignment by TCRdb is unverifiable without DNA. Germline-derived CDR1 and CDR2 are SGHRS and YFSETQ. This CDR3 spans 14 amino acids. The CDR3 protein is CASSASGGQQPQHF.

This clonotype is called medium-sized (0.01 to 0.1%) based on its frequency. The CDR3 spells CASTIYSPGRVNEQFF. The chain recombines TRBV6-5 with TRBJ2-1; no DNA is available, so the TRBD1 call from TCRdb remains unchecked. CDR3 length equals 16 residues. The V gene's germline CDR1 is MNHEY and CDR2 SVGAGI.

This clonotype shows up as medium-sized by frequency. CDR3 loop: CASSLGVGLRTEAFF. The V call is TRBV27, the J call TRBJ1-1. In germline, CDR1 is MNHEY, CDR2 SMNVEV (reference sequence). This CDR3 spans 15 amino acids.

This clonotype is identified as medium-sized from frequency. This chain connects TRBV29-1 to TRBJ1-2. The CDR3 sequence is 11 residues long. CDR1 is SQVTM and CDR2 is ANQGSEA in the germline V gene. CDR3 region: CSVVVDYGYTF.

CDR3 loop: CASSSDRTNEKLFF. This chain joins TRBV7-6 and TRBJ1-4; TCRdb's D call, TRBD1, is unchecked because there is no DNA. Germline V CDR1 and CDR2: SGHVS, FNYEAQ. This CDR3 is 14 amino acids long.

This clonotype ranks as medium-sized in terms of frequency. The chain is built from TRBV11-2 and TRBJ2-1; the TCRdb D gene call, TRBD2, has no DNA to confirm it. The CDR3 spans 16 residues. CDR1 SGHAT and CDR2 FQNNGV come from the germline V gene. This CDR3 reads CASSLSSSGNYNEQFF.

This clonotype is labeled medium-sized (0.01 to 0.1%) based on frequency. CDR3 amino acids: CASSLGLGAVGNEQFF. The chain has TRBV7-6 and TRBJ2-1; TCRdb names TRBD1, which stays unverified in the absence of DNA. Germline CDR1 SGHVS, CDR2 FNYEAQ. The CDR3 contains 16 residues. The variable domain in full, with the rest retrieved from reference TRBV7-6 and TRBJ2-1, is GAGVSQSPRYKVTKRGQDVALRCDPISGHVSLYWYRQALGQGPEFLTYFNYEAQQDKSGLPNDRFSAERPEGSISTLTIQRTEQRDSAMYRCASSLGLGAVGNEQFFGPGTRLTVL.

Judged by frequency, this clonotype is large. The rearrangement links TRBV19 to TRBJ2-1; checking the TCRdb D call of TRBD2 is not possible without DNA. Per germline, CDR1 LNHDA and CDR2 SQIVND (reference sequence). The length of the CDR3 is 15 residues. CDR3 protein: CASSTTSGSYNEQFF.

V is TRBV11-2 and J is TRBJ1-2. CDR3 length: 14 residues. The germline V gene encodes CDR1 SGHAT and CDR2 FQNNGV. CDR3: CASSLDRPGGGYTF. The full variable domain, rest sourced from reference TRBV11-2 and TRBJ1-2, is EAGVAQSPRYKIIEKRQSVAFWCNPISGHATLYWYQQILGQGPKLLIQFQNNGVVDDSQLPKDRFSAERLKGVDSTLKIQPAKLEDSAVYLCASSLDRPGGGYTFGSGTRLTVV.

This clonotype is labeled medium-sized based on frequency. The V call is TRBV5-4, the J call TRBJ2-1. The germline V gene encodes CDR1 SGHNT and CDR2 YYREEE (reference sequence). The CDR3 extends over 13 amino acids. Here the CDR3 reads CASSLSESNEQFF.

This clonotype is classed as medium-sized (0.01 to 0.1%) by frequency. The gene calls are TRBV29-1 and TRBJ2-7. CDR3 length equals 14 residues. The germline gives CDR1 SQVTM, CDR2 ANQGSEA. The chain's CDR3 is CSVERRQGSYEQYF.

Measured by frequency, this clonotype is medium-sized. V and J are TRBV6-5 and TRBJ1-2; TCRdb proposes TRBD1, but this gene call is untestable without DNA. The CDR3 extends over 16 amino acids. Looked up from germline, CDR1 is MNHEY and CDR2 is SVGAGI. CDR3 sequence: CASSYSGSQGDYGYTF.

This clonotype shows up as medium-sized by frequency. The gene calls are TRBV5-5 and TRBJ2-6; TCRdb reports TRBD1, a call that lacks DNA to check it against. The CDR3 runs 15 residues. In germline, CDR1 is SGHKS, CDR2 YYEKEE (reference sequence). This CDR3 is CASSFRVEGANVLTF. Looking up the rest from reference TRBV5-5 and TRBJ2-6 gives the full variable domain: DAGVTQSPTHLIKTRGQQVTLRCSPISGHKSVSWYQQVLGQGPQFIFQYYEKEERGRGNFPDRFSARQFPNYSSELNVNALLLGDSALYLCASSFRVEGANVLTFGAGSRLTVL.

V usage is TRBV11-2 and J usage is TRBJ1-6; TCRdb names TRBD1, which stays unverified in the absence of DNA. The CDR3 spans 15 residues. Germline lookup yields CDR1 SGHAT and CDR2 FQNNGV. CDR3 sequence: CDSSFSGEYNSPLHF.

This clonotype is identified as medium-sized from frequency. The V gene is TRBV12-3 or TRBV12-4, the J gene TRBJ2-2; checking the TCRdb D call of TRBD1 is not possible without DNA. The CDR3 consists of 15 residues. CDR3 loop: CASSKQGSNTGELFF.